The 13 T cell receptor beta chains reported below all come from one sample, sequenced in a study of cytomegalovirus exposure and HLA in healthy donors. TCRdb's table, derived via immunoSEQ multiplex PCR, lists solely in-frame clones and lacks some. This repertoire shows about 150,000 clones, around nine tenths found once; its top ten account for about a fifth. The source material was PBMCs. The receptors here all came from a man aged 18 to 29 in good health and CMV-seropositive.

J is TRBJ1-2 and V is TRBV6-5, with D hard to call. This CDR3 has 15 amino acids. V was clipped by 0 bases and J by 3 bases, with 11 bases between them. Germline CDR1 and CDR2: MNHEY and SVGAGI. CDR3 sequence reads: CASSYSRRNYYGYTF. The CDR3 DNA reads TGTGCCAGCAGTTACTCGCGGCGGAACTACTATGGCTACACCTTC.

The chain couples TRBV29-1 to TRBJ1-2; a possible D gene is TRBD1 (6 bases). The CDR3 extends over 14 amino acids. Germline lookup yields CDR1 SQVTM and CDR2 ANQGSEA. The DNA for the CDR3 is TGCGCCACCCAAGGGGGTGCGGCCTTATGGGGCTACACCTTC. Translation gives CATQGGAALWGYTF.

This chain links TRBV4-2 with TRBJ1-6; D might be TRBD1 (5 bases). Germline V gene data show CDR1 as LGHNA and CDR2 as YNFKEQ. The CDR3 is 15 amino acids. V lost 1 base and J 4 bases, leaving 8 bases between the germline ends. Written as DNA, the CDR3 is TGTGCCAGCAGCCAAGGACAGTTTTATAATTCACCCCTCCACTTT. It specifies CASSQGQFYNSPLHF.

This clone was recorded once. The J gene is TRBJ2-5, the V gene TRBV4-3; TRBD1 matches 12 bases. The V and J ends lost 6 bases and 5 bases, in that order; junction bases with no gene match: 7. Looked up from germline, CDR1 is LGHNA and CDR2 is YSLEER. This CDR3 region has 15 residues. The CDR3 sequence: CASSAEGQGAETQYF. CDR3 DNA: TGCGCCAGCAGTGCAGAGGGACAGGGGGCTGAGACCCAGTACTTC.

The V call is TRBV11-2, the J call TRBJ2-4; tentative D call: TRBD2 (6 bases). Germline CDR1 SGHAT, CDR2 FQNNGV. CDR3 length: 18 amino acids. The V end lost 6 bases, the J end lost 3 bases, and 24 bases lay between the germline ends. As DNA, the CDR3 is TGTGCCAGCAGTTCCCCTCGCCCGGGAGAGAGGGGCAAAAACATTCAGTACTTC. Protein: CASSSPRPGERGKNIQYF.

In this sample, this clone turned up a few times. The V call is TRBV11-2, the J call TRBJ1-6; D unresolved. V lost 5 bases to trimming and J lost 9 bases, with 20 bases between them. CDR3 length equals 16 residues. In germline, CDR1 is SGHAT, CDR2 FQNNGV. CDR3 in DNA: TGTGCCAGCAGCGCCACCGCGGGTGGGAGGGCTTCACCCCTCCACTTT. Its protein product is CASSATAGGRASPLHF.

The chain couples TRBV5-3 to TRBJ2-2; 13 nucleotides match TRBD2. TRBV5-3 is an open reading frame, and its role is uncertain. V lost 2 bases to trimming and J lost 2 bases; unmatched junction nucleotides: 6. The CDR3 is 18 residues long. CDR3 sequence reads: CARSFSSGLAGNTGELFF. For the CDR3, the DNA is TGTGCCAGAAGCTTTTCCTCGGGACTAGCGGGAAACACCGGGGAGCTGTTTTTT.

This sequence joins TRBV7-9 and TRBJ1-3; no clear D gene. This CDR3 is 14 amino acids long. Trimming removed 3 bases from V and 4 bases from J, with 10 bases in between. CDR1 SEHNR and CDR2 FQNEAQ come from the germline V gene (reference sequence). The CDR3 protein is CASSFSGSGNTIYF. The CDR3 nucleotides read TGTGCCAGCAGCTTCTCTGGCTCAGGAAACACCATATATTTT.

This chain connects TRBV18 to TRBJ1-5; TRBD1 might be the D (5 bases). V was shortened by 3 bases and J by 4 bases, with 13 bases between the two germline ends. Germline lookup yields CDR1 KGHSH and CDR2 LQKENI. The CDR3 covers 15 residues. The CDR3 region is CASSPSAGGNQPQHF. Here the CDR3 DNA reads TGTGCCAGCTCACCCTCCGCGGGGGGTAATCAGCCCCAGCATTTT.

V gene TRBV9 combines with J gene TRBJ1-1; possibly TRBD1 for D (5 bases). V was shortened by 0 bases and J by 4 bases, with 13 bases between the two germline ends. The CDR3 runs to 15 residues. Germline values: CDR1 SGDLS, CDR2 YYNGEE. The CDR3 DNA is TGTGCCAGCAGCGTAGTGGGGAGGGGAGGCACTGAAGCTTTCTTT. Its protein product is CASSVVGRGGTEAFF.

The chain couples TRBV10-3 to TRBJ2-5, with D possibly matching TRBD1 (5 bases). The CDR3 length is 13 residues. The germline V and J ends were trimmed by 4 bases and 6 bases, with 12 bases remaining between them. Germline values: CDR1 ENHRY, CDR2 SYGVKD. CDR3 coding DNA: TGTGCCATCAGTGGCGCAGGGATGAAGACCCAGTACTTC. Encoded protein: CAISGAGMKTQYF.

CDR3 in DNA: TGTGCCAGCAGCCCGGGACTAGCGGGAGCCTACGAGCAGTACTTC. Encoded protein: CASSPGLAGAYEQYF. The chain links TRBV9 to TRBJ2-7; 14 bases map to TRBD2. The trim removed 4 bases at V and 2 bases at J, leaving 2 bases unmatched. Germline CDR1 SGDLS, CDR2 YYNGEE. CDR3 length: 15 amino acids.

CDR3 region: CASSRTGGSVEQYF. CDR3 coding DNA: TGTGCCAGTAGTAGGACAGGGGGGTCGGTGGAGCAGTACTTC. The genes are TRBV19 and TRBJ2-7; 10 bases map to TRBD1. The V gene's germline CDR1 is LNHDA and CDR2 SQIVND (reference sequence). The CDR3 is 14 amino acids. Trimming removed 4 bases from V and 7 bases from J; junction bases left unmatched: 7.